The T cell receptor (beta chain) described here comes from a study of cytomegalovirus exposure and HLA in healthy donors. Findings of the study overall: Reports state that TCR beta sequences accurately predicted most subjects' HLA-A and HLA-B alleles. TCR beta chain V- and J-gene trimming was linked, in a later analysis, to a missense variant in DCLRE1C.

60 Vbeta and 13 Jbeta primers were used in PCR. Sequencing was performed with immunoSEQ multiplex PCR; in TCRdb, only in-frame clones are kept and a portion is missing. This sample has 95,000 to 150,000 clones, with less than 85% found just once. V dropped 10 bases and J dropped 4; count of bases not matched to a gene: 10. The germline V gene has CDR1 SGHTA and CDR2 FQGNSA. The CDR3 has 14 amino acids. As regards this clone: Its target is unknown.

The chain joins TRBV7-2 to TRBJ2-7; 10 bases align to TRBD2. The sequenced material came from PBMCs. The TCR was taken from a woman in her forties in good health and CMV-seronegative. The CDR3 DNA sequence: TGTGCCACCCTTCGGGCTAGCGGGAGTTACGAGCAGTACTTC. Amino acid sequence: CATLRASGSYEQYF.